This is a list of T cell receptor beta chains from one sample in a study of graft-versus-host responses after intestinal transplantation. These receptors are not linked to any known antigen. Some clones are missing from TCRdb's copy, which holds only in-frame ones; the method was immunoSEQ multiplex PCR. Altogether about 81,000 clones are present, approximately 89% being singletons, with the ten largest covering 0.3% to 0.35%. The specimen was unstimulated CD4+ T cells sorted from spleen or lymph node cells, collected before transplant. The receptors stem from a human donor who was the organ donor for an intestinal transplant. CDR3s include the opening cysteine and the closing phenylalanine or tryptophan. Clone size, where shown, is once, few, many, or a class for clones that have expanded.

>TRBJ1-4|TRBV7-6|NA
CASSLGRVPNEKLFF
>TRBJ2-7|TRBV5-5|NA
CASSSGTGAYEQYF
>TRBJ2-1|TRBV7-9|NA
CASSWRSGEQFF
>TRBJ2-1|TRBV6-1|NA
CASSRQGWNEQFF
>TRBJ1-2|TRBV7-2|NA
CASSLTGGSLYGYTF
>TRBJ1-3|TRBV20-1|NA
CSGLSGNTIYF
>TRBJ2-7|TRBV27|NA
CASRSAGVYEQYF
>TRBJ2-7|TRBV5-1|once
CASSLRTGTLYEQYF
>TRBJ1-2|TRBV5-1|NA
CASSAPDDRNYGYTF
>TRBJ2-6|TRBV15|NA
CATSRDQGGSGANVLTF
>TRBJ1-2|TRBV5-4|NA
CASSQKTGGWYGYTF
>TRBJ2-5|TRBV25-1|NA
CASIIETQYF
>TRBJ2-7|TRBV7-8|NA
CASSGPKVVAGGLSYEQYF
>TRBJ2-3|TRBV12-5|NA
CASGLLDTQYF
>TRBJ1-5|TRBV2|NA
CARNPPRSYREYQPQHF
>TRBJ2-7|TRBV11-2|NA
CASSLAGGDYEQYF
>TRBJ2-1|TRBV5-1|NA
CASNSGQGALNEQFF
>TRBJ1-1|TRBV10-3|NA
CAIRGQGAEAFF
>TRBJ2-3|TRBV7-9|NA
CASSLEPGGDTQYF
>TRBJ1-2|TRBV10-3|NA
CAISRDNNYGYTF
>TRBJ2-4|TRBV2|NA
CASSEFPAGTNIQYF
>TRBJ1-1|TRBV11-2|once
CASSSMDRGEAFF
>TRBJ2-1|TRBV5-4|once
CASSSGGGLVYNEQFF
>TRBJ1-5|TRBV28|once
CASSLFRGEGNQPQHF
>TRBJ2-1|TRBV10-3|NA
CAITGGSFYNEQFF
>TRBJ2-7|TRBV10-1|NA
CASSESLSASGSYEQYF
>TRBJ1-2|TRBV7-9|once
CASSHRQGGYGYTF
>TRBJ1-2|TRBV11-2|NA
CASSALRGKDYGYTF